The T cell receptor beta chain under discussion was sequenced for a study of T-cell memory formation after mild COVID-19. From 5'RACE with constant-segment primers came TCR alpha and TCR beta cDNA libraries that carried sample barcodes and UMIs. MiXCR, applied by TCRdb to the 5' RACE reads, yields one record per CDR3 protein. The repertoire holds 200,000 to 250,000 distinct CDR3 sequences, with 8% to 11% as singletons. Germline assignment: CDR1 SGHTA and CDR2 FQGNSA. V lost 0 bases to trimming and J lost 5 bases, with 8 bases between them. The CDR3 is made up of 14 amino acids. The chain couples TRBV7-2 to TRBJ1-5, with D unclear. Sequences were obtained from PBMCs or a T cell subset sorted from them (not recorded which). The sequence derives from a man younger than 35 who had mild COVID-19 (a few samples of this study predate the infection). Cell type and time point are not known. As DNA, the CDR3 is TGTGCCAGCAGCTTAGCACAGCCCTATCAGCCCCAGCATTTT. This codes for CASSLAQPYQPQHF.